The 21 T cell receptor beta chains listed next were all sequenced from one sample in a study of vaccination effects on CD4 cells after COVID-19. Antigen-specific CD4+ T cell clonotypes were called by their expansion after viral peptide-pool culture in ViraFEST. Upon completion of 10 to 11 days in culture, CD4+ T cells were isolated. The person acquired a PCR-confirmed SARS-CoV-2 infection between March and December 2020. These receptors' antigens are unknown. The data were produced by immunoSEQ multiplex PCR, yet TCRdb's version contains in-frame clones alone and is incomplete. Among under 55,000 clones listed, about three quarters were seen once. The sample consisted of CD4+ T cells from PBMCs cultured with a peptide pool, taken before COVID-19 vaccination. These receptors originate from a human donor who had a prior SARS-CoV-2 infection.

The chain has TRBV27 and TRBJ2-5; 7 bases match TRBD2. Per the germline V gene, CDR1 is MNHEY and CDR2 is SMNVEV (reference sequence). Unmatched junction bases numbered 6, after V lost 0 bases and J lost 5 bases. The CDR3 spans 15 residues. CDR3 protein: CASSLSSGGLETQYF. CDR3 in DNA: TGTGCCAGCAGTTTATCGTCGGGGGGTTTGGAGACCCAGTACTTC.

The V and J genes are TRBV7-8 and TRBJ2-1; no clear D gene. The CDR3 runs 14 residues. Between the trimmed V and J ends, which lost 2 bases and 2 bases, there was a span of 7 bases. CDR1 SGHVS and CDR2 FQNEAQ come from the germline V gene. CDR3: CASSLLLAYNEQFF. As DNA, the CDR3 is TGTGCCAGCAGCTTACTTCTAGCCTACAATGAGCAGTTCTTC. Supplemented by reference TRBV7-8 and TRBJ2-1, the full variable domain reads GAGVSQSPRYKVAKRGQDVALRCDPISGHVSLFWYQQALGQGPEFLTYFQNEAQLDKSGLPSDRFFAERPEGSVSTLKIQRTQQEDSAVYLCASSLLLAYNEQFFGPGTRLTVL.

The J gene is TRBJ1-4, the V gene TRBV2; no clear D gene. The V end was cut by 7 bases, the J end by 1 base, with 10 bases between. This CDR3 has 14 amino acids. The germline CDR1 and CDR2 sequences are SNHLY and FYNNEI. CDR3 sequence reads: CASNSVRTNEKLFF. The DNA of the CDR3 is TGTGCCAGCAATTCGGTCCGAACTAATGAAAAACTGTTTTTT. The variable domain in full, with the rest retrieved from reference TRBV2 and TRBJ1-4, is EPEVTQTPSHQVTQMGQEVILRCVPISNHLYFYWYRQILGQKVEFLVSFYNNEISEKSEIFDDQFSVERPDGSNFTLKIRSTKLEDSAMYFCASNSVRTNEKLFFGSGTQLSVL.

This chain uses TRBV2 with TRBJ1-6, with TRBD1 matching 7 bases. CDR3 length equals 15 residues. From germline, CDR1 is SNHLY and CDR2 FYNNEI. Trimming removed 5 bases from V and 10 bases from J; junction bases left unmatched: 11. CDR3 sequence reads: CASSPRDSPRSPLHF. The CDR3 coding sequence is TGTGCCAGCAGTCCCAGGGACAGCCCGAGGTCACCCCTCCACTTT.

The V and J genes are TRBV5-6 and TRBJ1-3, with a possible D match to TRBD1 (6 bases). CDR1 SGHDT and CDR2 YYEEEE come from the germline V gene. The CDR3 is made up of 17 amino acids. The V end was cut by 3 bases, the J end by 6 bases, with 22 bases between. CDR3 sequence reads: CASSSLDSRWFENTIYF. The CDR3 nucleotides are TGTGCCAGCAGCTCACTGGACAGTCGTTGGTTTGAAAACACCATATATTTT.

This chain joins TRBV4-1 and TRBJ2-2; D perhaps matches TRBD2 (5 bases). Germline loops: CDR1 MGHRA, CDR2 YSYEKL. The CDR3 loop spans 14 amino acids. V shed 6 bases and J shed 0 bases, with 8 bases lying between them. The CDR3, as DNA: TGCGCCAGCAGAAGAGGGCCGAACACCGGGGAGCTGTTTTTT. As protein: CASRRGPNTGELFF.

This clone was picked up a small number of times. The chain recombines TRBV11-3 with TRBJ2-3, with no clear D. V was cut by 5 bases and J by 0 bases, with 3 bases left in between. Germline V gives CDR1 SGHNT, CDR2 YENEEA. This CDR3 is built from 12 residues. The CDR3: CASSASTDTQYF. In nucleotides, the CDR3 is TGTGCCAGCAGCGCTAGCACAGATACGCAGTATTTT.

The V gene is TRBV5-6, the J gene TRBJ2-1; D unresolved. CDR1 is SGHDT and CDR2 is YYEEEE in the germline V gene. V lost 4 bases, J lost 5 bases, and 16 bases lay in between. There are 15 residues in the CDR3. The CDR3 sequence: CASSRVSGGHNEQFF. The CDR3 DNA reads TGTGCCAGCAGCCGAGTATCTGGCGGCCACAATGAGCAGTTCTTC.

The chain joins TRBV19 to TRBJ2-2; 7 bases line up with TRBD2. V was pared by 6 bases and J by 6 bases, with 13 bases of the junction left unmatched. Germline CDR1 reads LNHDA; CDR2 reads SQIVND (reference sequence). This CDR3 region has 16 residues. The CDR3 coding sequence is TGTGCCAGTAGCCCTAGAAGGAGCGGGATCGCCGGGGAGCTGTTTTTT. This translates into CASSPRRSGIAGELFF.

The chain uses TRBV7-9 and TRBJ2-5; 12 bases fit TRBD2. Germline-derived CDR1 and CDR2 are SEHNR and FQNEAQ (reference sequence). The trim removed 3 bases at V and 0 bases at J, leaving 8 bases unmatched. This CDR3 is built from 18 residues. CDR3: CASSFTSGRFPYQETQYF. CDR3 in DNA: TGTGCCAGCAGCTTCACTAGCGGGAGGTTCCCCTACCAAGAGACCCAGTACTTC.

The chain is built from TRBV5-1 and TRBJ2-3; 8 bases line up with TRBD1. CDR3 length equals 15 residues. V shed 4 bases, J shed 3 bases, and the junction held 7 bases outside the gene matches. From germline, CDR1 is SGHRS and CDR2 YFSETQ. The CDR3 bases are TGCGCCAGCAGCCGCGACAGGGGTTCAACAGATACGCAGTATTTT. This translates into CASSRDRGSTDTQYF. Combining the CDR3 with reference TRBV5-1 and TRBJ2-3 gives the whole variable domain KAGVTQTPRYLIKTRGQQVTLSCSPISGHRSVSWYQQTPGQGLQFLFEYFSETQRNKGNFPGRFSGRQFSNSRSEMNVSTLELGDSALYLCASSRDRGSTDTQYFGPGTRLTVL.

Only one count was recorded for this clone. V is TRBV7-8 and J is TRBJ1-2, with a tentative D call TRBD1 (5 bases). Germline lookup yields CDR1 SGHVS and CDR2 FQNEAQ. Between the trimmed V and J ends, which lost 8 bases and 4 bases, there was a span of 14 bases. This CDR3 comprises 13 residues. CDR3 bases: TGTGCCAGCGGACACCCCTTAGGCTATGGCTACACCTTC. Encoded protein: CASGHPLGYGYTF.

This chain joins TRBV2 and TRBJ2-1; possibly TRBD2 for D (5 bases). Per the germline V gene, CDR1 is SNHLY and CDR2 is FYNNEI. The V and J ends lost 7 bases and 1 base respectively, with 8 bases between them. This CDR3 is built from 13 residues. The CDR3 nucleotides are TGTGCCAGCACTTCGGGATCCTACAATGAGCAGTTCTTC. Protein: CASTSGSYNEQFF.

The rearrangement links TRBV5-1 to TRBJ2-1, with D perhaps TRBD1 or TRBD2 (5 bases each). Germline V lookup: CDR1 SGHRS, CDR2 YFSETQ. This CDR3 is built from 15 residues. V lost 1 base and J 12 bases, leaving 20 bases between the germline ends. The CDR3 here is CASSLPDLGQLRQFF. The CDR3, as DNA: TGCGCCAGCAGCTTGCCGGACTTGGGGCAGCTCAGGCAGTTCTTC.

V is TRBV5-1 and J is TRBJ2-1, with 10 bases identical to TRBD2. Trimming took 2 bases from V and 3 from J; bases not matched to a gene: 2. The CDR3 length is 15 residues. Germline loops: CDR1 SGHRS, CDR2 YFSETQ. Written as DNA, the CDR3 is TGCGCCAGCAGCTTAGCGGGAGGGGACTACAATGAGCAGTTCTTC. Protein sequence: CASSLAGGDYNEQFF.

The chain employs TRBV15 and TRBJ2-5; TRBD2 might be the D (5 bases). The CDR3 has 16 amino acids. Trimming cost V 0 bases and J 5 bases, with 16 bases left between them. CDR1 is LNHNV, CDR2 YYDKDF, per germline (reference sequence). The CDR3 sequence is CATSRDRMGSGETQYF. As DNA, the CDR3 is TGTGCCACCAGCAGAGATCGGATGGGGTCGGGGGAGACCCAGTACTTC.

This chain connects TRBV19 to TRBJ1-1; D may be TRBD1 (5 bases). The length of the CDR3 is 14 residues. Germline values: CDR1 LNHDA, CDR2 SQIVND (reference sequence). With 5 bases removed from V and 2 bases from J, the gap between germline ends came to 12 bases. This CDR3 reads CASSPDRPNTEAFF. CDR3 sequence (DNA): TGTGCCAGTAGTCCAGACAGACCAAACACTGAAGCTTTCTTT. The full variable domain, in which reference TRBV19 and TRBJ1-1 provide the parts outside the CDR3, is DGGITQSPKYLFRKEGQNVTLSCEQNLNHDAMYWYRQDPGQGLRLIYYSQIVNDFQKGDIAEGYSVSREKKESFPLTVTSAQKNPTAFYLCASSPDRPNTEAFFGQGTRLTVV.

CDR3 loop: CASSFYHEQFF. The CDR3 nucleotides read TGTGCCAGCAGCTTTTACCATGAGCAGTTCTTC. V gene TRBV7-8 combines with J gene TRBJ2-1; D is undetermined. Germline values: CDR1 SGHVS, CDR2 FQNEAQ. V was cut by 3 bases and J by 8 bases, with 5 bases left in between. This CDR3 has 11 amino acids. The full variable domain, completed using reference TRBV7-8 and TRBJ2-1, is GAGVSQSPRYKVAKRGQDVALRCDPISGHVSLFWYQQALGQGPEFLTYFQNEAQLDKSGLPSDRFFAERPEGSVSTLKIQRTQQEDSAVYLCASSFYHEQFFGPGTRLTVL.

The chain joins TRBV6-6 to TRBJ2-3, with 9 bases matching TRBD2. The CDR3 totals 13 residues. The J segment lost 3 bases and the V segment lost 7 bases, leaving 2 bases of the junction unmatched. The V gene's germline CDR1 is MNHNY and CDR2 SVGAGI (reference sequence). CDR3 sequence (DNA): TGTGCCAGCAATCTAGCGGGGACAGATACGCAGTATTTT. It is translated as CASNLAGTDTQYF.

This clone was detected only once. The rearrangement uses TRBV7-3 and TRBJ2-3; D is possibly TRBD1 or TRBD2 (5 bases each). V dropped 8 bases and J dropped 3 bases, with 12 bases sitting between them. Germline loops: CDR1 SGHTA, CDR2 FQGTGA. The length of the CDR3 is 13 residues. The CDR3 coding sequence is TGTGCCAGCGCACGGGGCCAAACAGATACGCAGTATTTT. It specifies CASARGQTDTQYF.

This chain joins TRBV18 and TRBJ2-1, with unresolved D. The V gene lost 5 bases and the J gene lost 8 bases, with 7 bases spanning the gap. This CDR3 has 11 residues. Germline V gives CDR1 KGHSH, CDR2 LQKENI. In DNA, the CDR3 is TGTGCCAGCTCAACTTTAGATGAGCAGTTCTTC. This gives the protein CASSTLDEQFF.